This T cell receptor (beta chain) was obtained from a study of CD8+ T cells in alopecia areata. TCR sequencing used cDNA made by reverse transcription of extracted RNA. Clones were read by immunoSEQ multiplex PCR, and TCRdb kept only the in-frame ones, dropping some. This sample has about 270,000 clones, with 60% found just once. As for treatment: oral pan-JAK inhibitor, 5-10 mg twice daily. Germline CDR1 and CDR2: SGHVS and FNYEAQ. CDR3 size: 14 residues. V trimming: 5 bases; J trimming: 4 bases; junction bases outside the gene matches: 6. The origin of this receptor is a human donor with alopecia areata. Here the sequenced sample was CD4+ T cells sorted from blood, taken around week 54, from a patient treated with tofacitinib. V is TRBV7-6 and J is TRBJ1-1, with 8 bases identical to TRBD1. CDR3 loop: CASSVQGASTEAFF. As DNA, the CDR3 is TGTGCCAGCAGCGTCCAGGGGGCGAGCACTGAAGCTTTCTTT. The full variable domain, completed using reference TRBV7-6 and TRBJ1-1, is GAGVSQSPRYKVTKRGQDVALRCDPISGHVSLYWYRQALGQGPEFLTYFNYEAQQDKSGLPNDRFSAERPEGSISTLTIQRTEQRDSAMYRCASSVQGASTEAFFGQGTRLTVV.